This T cell receptor beta chain was observed in a study of blood T cell repertoires in COVID-19. For the study at large: Material from acute and convalescent COVID-19 was sourced from the United States, Italy and Spain.

This CDR3 is 13 amino acids long. Trimming removed 1 base from V and 12 bases from J; junction bases left unmatched: 7. The authors' processing: Reference gene primer amplification gave nucleated cell count estimates. Sequencing was performed with immunoSEQ multiplex PCR; in TCRdb, only in-frame clones are kept and a portion is missing. For V, J and clone size, that table is used; D and trimming come from the DNA. The sample includes tens of thousands of clones, around 91% of them seen just once. Patients of the Seattle cohort, enrolled during active infection, were followed longitudinally. The source of this sequence is a woman aged 55 to 70 with COVID-19, enrolled during active disease. The sequenced material came from peripheral blood. The rearrangement links TRBV12-3 or TRBV12-4 to TRBJ1-2; TRBD1 aligns across 8 bases. For the CDR3, the DNA is TGTGCCAGCAGTTTAGGGCCCAGGGGGCCCCACACCTTC. It is translated as CASSLGPRGPHTF.